These 11 T cell receptor beta chains originate from one sample sequenced in a study of Ad26.COV2.S vaccination and SARS-CoV-2 variants. Treatment defined: roughly 19 received Ad26.COV2.S at low or high dose, single or two shots; 5 received placebo; per-sample allocation not given. The samples date from day 63 after the first vaccine or placebo injection. Only in-frame clones appear in the TCRdb table, and some are missing; sequencing was by immunoSEQ multiplex PCR. Among 500,000 or so clones, roughly 85% were seen once, and the ten largest hold 13%. The sample here was peripheral blood, taken in a trial of Ad26.COV2.S vaccine versus placebo. The receptors derive from a person aged 18-60 years who received the Ad26.COV2.S COVID-19 vaccine or a placebo.

This sequence joins TRBV6-1 and TRBJ2-1; 7 bases fit TRBD1. V lost 0 bases to trimming and J lost 5 bases; unmatched junction nucleotides: 4. This CDR3 contains 15 residues. CDR1 is MNHNS and CDR2 is SASEGT in the germline V gene. The CDR3 DNA sequence: TGTGCCAGCAGTGAAGCCACAGGGGCGGACAATGAGCAGTTCTTC. Translation gives CASSEATGADNEQFF.

This chain uses TRBV7-6 with TRBJ1-4; D is unresolved. The CDR3 totals 14 residues. V was shortened by 5 bases and J by 8 bases, with 15 bases between the two germline ends. Germline assignment: CDR1 SGHVS and CDR2 FNYEAQ. CDR3 DNA sequence: TGTGCCAGCAGCCCTAACCGGGGTCCCGAAAAACTGTTTTTT. It is translated as CASSPNRGPEKLFF.

This chain joins TRBV27 and TRBJ2-7; D unresolved. This CDR3 region has 14 residues. Between the trimmed V and J ends, which lost 1 base and 3 bases, there was a span of 10 bases. Germline CDR1 and CDR2: MNHEY and SMNVEV (reference sequence). The CDR3 nucleotides read TGTGCCAGCAGTTTATACTCTTCGGGCTACGAGCAGTACTTC. This translates into CASSLYSSGYEQYF.

This chain links TRBV7-2 with TRBJ2-4; TRBD2 matches at 7 bases. The CDR3 consists of 17 residues. Trimming cost V 3 bases and J 0 bases; bases outside gene matches: 8. Germline-derived CDR1 and CDR2 are SGHTA and FQGNSA. The CDR3 here is CASSFMTSLTAKNIQYF. CDR3 nucleotides: TGTGCCAGCAGCTTCATGACTAGCCTAACAGCCAAAAACATTCAGTACTTC.

This chain uses TRBV5-1 with TRBJ2-2; possible D gene TRBD2, 6 bases. V was shortened by 4 bases and J by 6 bases, with 16 bases between the two germline ends. The length of the CDR3 is 15 residues. Per the germline V gene, CDR1 is SGHRS and CDR2 is YFSETQ. CDR3 in amino acids: CASSVEGIRAGELFF. In nucleotides, the CDR3 is TGCGCCAGCAGCGTGGAGGGGATCAGGGCCGGGGAGCTGTTTTTT.

The chain is built from TRBV5-1 and TRBJ1-1, with unresolved D. The V end lost 7 bases, the J end lost 8 bases, and 12 bases lay between the germline ends. The length of the CDR3 is 11 residues. Germline assignment: CDR1 SGHRS and CDR2 YFSETQ. The CDR3 coding sequence is TGCGCCAGCTCCCCAGGCCACGAAGCTTTCTTT. Encoded protein: CASSPGHEAFF.

Here the CDR3 reads CASSLEDGEQFF. The CDR3, as DNA: TGTGCCAGCAGTTTGGAAGACGGCGAGCAGTTCTTC. The gene calls are TRBV2 and TRBJ2-1; no clear D. This CDR3 has 12 amino acids. From germline, CDR1 is SNHLY and CDR2 FYNNEI. Trimming removed 5 bases from V and 10 bases from J, with 12 bases in between.

The rearrangement links TRBV5-4 to TRBJ2-5; possible D gene TRBD1, 5 bases. The germline CDR1 and CDR2 sequences are SGHNT and YYREEE (reference sequence). V lost 4 bases to trimming and J lost 5 bases, with 15 bases between them. The CDR3 covers 14 residues. This CDR3 reads CASSLRVKGETQYF. The CDR3 DNA sequence: TGTGCCAGCAGCCTCAGGGTAAAGGGGGAGACCCAGTACTTC.

J is TRBJ2-1 and V is TRBV7-2; the D is unclear. Germline CDR1 is SGHTA and CDR2 is FQGNSA. V was cut by 2 bases and J by 7 bases, with 21 bases left in between. The CDR3 has 17 residues. DNA of the CDR3: TGTGCCAGCAGCTTACTCCCCCAAAGGAGTGGAAAAAATGAGCAGTTCTTC. Translated, it gives CASSLLPQRSGKNEQFF.

The J gene is TRBJ2-1, the V gene TRBV2; no reliable D call. Trimming took 1 base from V and 5 from J, leaving 12 bases between them. CDR1 SNHLY and CDR2 FYNNEI come from the germline V gene. This CDR3 spans 15 amino acids. The CDR3 is CASSEVGGPHNEQFF. The CDR3 DNA reads TGTGCCAGCAGTGAAGTGGGTGGGCCTCACAATGAGCAGTTCTTC.

With respect to this clone: Other DNA sequences in the sample encode the same CDR3. The chain's CDR3 is CASSQRLAGGYNEQFF. Written as DNA, the CDR3 is TGTGCCAGCAGCCAACGACTAGCGGGAGGGTACAATGAGCAGTTCTTC. The chain carries TRBV4-2 and TRBJ2-1; the match to TRBD2 covers 14 bases. The J segment lost 4 bases and the V segment lost 2 bases, leaving 1 base of the junction unmatched. This CDR3 contains 16 residues. Germline V gene lookup returns CDR1 LGHNA and CDR2 YNFKEQ.